This TCR beta chain was documented in a study of blood T cell repertoires in COVID-19. Study-wide context: Material from acute and convalescent COVID-19 was sourced from the United States, Italy and Spain.

The age range of participants was roughly 18 to 90 years, with residence in about two dozen US areas. Participant-reported clinical history was the basis for cohort assignment. Original methodology: Amplification from reference gene primers served as the basis for estimated nucleated cell counts. Produced via immunoSEQ multiplex PCR; TCRdb's table is partial and in-frame only. From that table come the V and J calls and clone size; the DNA was used to work out D and trimming. The sample comprises about 220,000 clones, about 87% of which are singletons, and about 2.6% rests with the top ten. The sequence was collected from a woman younger than 45 who had recovered from COVID-19. Sequenced material: PBMCs or T cells enriched from blood (not recorded which).

The CDR3 reads CASSVSWAGLQPQHF. CDR3 DNA: TGTGCCAGTAGTGTGAGTTGGGCAGGACTTCAGCCCCAGCATTTT. V and J are TRBV19 and TRBJ1-5; D gene unclear. Germline assignment: CDR1 LNHDA and CDR2 SQIVND (reference sequence). The V end lost 5 bases, the J end lost 6 bases, and 17 bases lay between the germline ends. This CDR3 spans 15 amino acids. Full variable domain (outside the CDR3, taken from reference TRBV19 and TRBJ1-5): DGGITQSPKYLFRKEGQNVTLSCEQNLNHDAMYWYRQDPGQGLRLIYYSQIVNDFQKGDIAEGYSVSREKKESFPLTVTSAQKNPTAFYLCASSVSWAGLQPQHFGDGTRLSIL.